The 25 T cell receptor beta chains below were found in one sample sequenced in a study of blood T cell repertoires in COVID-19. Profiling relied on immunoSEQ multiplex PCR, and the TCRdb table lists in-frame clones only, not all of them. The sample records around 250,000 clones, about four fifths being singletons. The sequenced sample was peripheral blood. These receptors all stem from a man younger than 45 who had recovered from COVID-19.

In nucleotides, the CDR3 is TGTGCCAGCAGCCCGGGACTACGGACGATGGCGGATACGCAGTATTTT. It encodes CASSPGLRTMADTQYF. V and J are TRBV11-3 and TRBJ2-3; 7 bases match TRBD2. Germline CDR1 is SGHNT and CDR2 is YENEEA. The CDR3 totals 16 residues. V lost 5 bases to trimming and J lost 6 bases; unmatched junction nucleotides: 14.

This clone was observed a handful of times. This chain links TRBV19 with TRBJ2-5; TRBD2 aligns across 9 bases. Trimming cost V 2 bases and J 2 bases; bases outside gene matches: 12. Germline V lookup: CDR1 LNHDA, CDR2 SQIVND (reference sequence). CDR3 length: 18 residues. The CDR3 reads CASSISGRRGGPQETQYF. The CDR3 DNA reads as TGTGCCAGTAGTATATCGGGGCGGCGGGGGGGACCACAAGAGACCCAGTACTTC.

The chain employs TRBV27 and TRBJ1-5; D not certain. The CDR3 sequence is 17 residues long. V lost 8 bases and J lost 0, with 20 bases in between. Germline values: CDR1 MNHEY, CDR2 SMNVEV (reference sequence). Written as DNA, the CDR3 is TGTGCCAGCCAAGCGCTGGCCGAGGCGTATAGCAATCAGCCCCAGCATTTT. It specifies CASQALAEAYSNQPQHF.

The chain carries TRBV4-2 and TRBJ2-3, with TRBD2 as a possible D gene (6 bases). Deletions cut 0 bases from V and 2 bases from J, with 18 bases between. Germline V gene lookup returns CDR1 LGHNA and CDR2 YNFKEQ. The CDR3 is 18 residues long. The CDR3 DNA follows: TGTGCCAGCAGCCAAGAGGTCGTTGATGGGACTTACACAGATACGCAGTATTTT. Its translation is CASSQEVVDGTYTDTQYF.

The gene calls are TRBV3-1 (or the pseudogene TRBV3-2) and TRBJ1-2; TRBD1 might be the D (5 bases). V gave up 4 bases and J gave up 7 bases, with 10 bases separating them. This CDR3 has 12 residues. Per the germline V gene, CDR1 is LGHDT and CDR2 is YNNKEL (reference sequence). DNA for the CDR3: TGTGCCAGCAGCCTCCGGGACTTTGGCTACACCTTC. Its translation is CASSLRDFGYTF.

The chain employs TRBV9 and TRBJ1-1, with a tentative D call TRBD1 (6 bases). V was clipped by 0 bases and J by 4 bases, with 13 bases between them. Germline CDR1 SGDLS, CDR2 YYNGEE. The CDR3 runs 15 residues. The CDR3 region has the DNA TGTGCCAGCAGCGTAGAAGGGCTAGGGGGCACTGAAGCTTTCTTT. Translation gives CASSVEGLGGTEAFF.

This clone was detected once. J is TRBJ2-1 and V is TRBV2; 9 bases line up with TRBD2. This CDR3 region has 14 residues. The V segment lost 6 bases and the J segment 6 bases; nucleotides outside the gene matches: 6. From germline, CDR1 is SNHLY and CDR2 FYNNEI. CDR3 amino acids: CASRPGTSLNEQFF. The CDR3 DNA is TGTGCCAGCAGGCCCGGGACTAGCCTCAATGAGCAGTTCTTC.

CDR3 nucleotides: TGTGCCAGCAGCTTGGTGCGGGGGGCCTACAATGAGCAGTTCTTC. This codes for CASSLVRGAYNEQFF. This sequence joins TRBV5-8 and TRBJ2-1; TRBD2 aligns across 8 bases. Unmatched junction bases numbered 1, after V lost 0 bases and J lost 2 bases. CDR1 SGHTS and CDR2 YDEGEE come from the germline V gene. This CDR3 has 15 amino acids.

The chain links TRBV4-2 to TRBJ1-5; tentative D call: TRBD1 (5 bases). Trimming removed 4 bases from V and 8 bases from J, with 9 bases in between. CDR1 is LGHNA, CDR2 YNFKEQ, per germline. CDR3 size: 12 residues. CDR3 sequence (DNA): TGTGCCAGCAGCCTATGGGGGGAGCCCCAGCATTTT. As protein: CASSLWGEPQHF.

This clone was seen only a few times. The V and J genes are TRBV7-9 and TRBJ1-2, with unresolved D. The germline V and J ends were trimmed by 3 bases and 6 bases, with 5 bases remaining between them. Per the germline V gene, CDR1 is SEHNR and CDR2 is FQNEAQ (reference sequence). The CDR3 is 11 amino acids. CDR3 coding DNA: TGTGCCAGCAGCTTCTCGGATGGCTACACCTTC. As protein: CASSFSDGYTF.

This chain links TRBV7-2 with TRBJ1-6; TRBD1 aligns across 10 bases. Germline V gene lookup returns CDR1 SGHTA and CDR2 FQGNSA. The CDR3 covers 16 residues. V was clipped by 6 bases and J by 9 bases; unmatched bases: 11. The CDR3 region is CASRTGTGALGSPLHF. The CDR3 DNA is TGTGCCAGCAGGACCGGGACAGGGGCTTTGGGTTCACCCCTCCACTTT.

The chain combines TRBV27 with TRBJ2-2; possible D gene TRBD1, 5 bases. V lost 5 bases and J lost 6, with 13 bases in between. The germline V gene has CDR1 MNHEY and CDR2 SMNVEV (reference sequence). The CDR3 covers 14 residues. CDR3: CASSPQQVSGELFF. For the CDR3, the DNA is TGTGCCAGCAGTCCTCAACAGGTCTCCGGGGAGCTGTTTTTT.

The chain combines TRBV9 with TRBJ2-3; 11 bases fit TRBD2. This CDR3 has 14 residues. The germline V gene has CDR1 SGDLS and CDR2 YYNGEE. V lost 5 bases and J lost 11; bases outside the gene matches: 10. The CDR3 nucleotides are TGTGCCAGCAGTTTAGCGGGGGGGCCGTATGAGCAGTATTTT. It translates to CASSLAGGPYEQYF.

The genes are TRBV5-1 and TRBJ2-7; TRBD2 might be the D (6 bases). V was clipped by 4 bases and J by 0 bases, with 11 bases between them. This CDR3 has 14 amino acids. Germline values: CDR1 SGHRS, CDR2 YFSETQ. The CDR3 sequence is CASSPRDFSYEQYF. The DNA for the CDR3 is TGCGCCAGCAGCCCAAGGGACTTCTCCTACGAGCAGTACTTC.

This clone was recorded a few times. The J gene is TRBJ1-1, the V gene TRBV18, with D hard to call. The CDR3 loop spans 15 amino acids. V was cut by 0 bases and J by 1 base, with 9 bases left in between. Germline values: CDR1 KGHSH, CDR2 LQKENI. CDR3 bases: TGTGCCAGCTCACCACCGTCCAGATCGAACACTGAAGCTTTCTTT. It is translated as CASSPPSRSNTEAFF. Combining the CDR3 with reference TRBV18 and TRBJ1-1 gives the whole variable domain NAGVMQNPRHLVRRRGQEARLRCSPMKGHSHVYWYRQLPEEGLKFMVYLQKENIIDESGMPKERFSAEFPKEGPSILRIQQVVRGDSAAYFCASSPPSRSNTEAFFGQGTRLTVV.

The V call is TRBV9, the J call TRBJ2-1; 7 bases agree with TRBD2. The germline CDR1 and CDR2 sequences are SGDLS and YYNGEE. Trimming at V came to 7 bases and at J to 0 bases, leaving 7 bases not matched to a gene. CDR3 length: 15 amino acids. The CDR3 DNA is TGTGCCAGCTCTCGGGGGACTACCTCCTACAATGAGCAGTTCTTC. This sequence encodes CASSRGTTSYNEQFF.

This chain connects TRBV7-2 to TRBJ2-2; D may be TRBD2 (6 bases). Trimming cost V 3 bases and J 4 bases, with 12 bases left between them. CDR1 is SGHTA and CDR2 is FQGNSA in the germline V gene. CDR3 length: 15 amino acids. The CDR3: CASSFRRGGTGELFF. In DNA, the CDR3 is TGTGCCAGCAGCTTCCGGCGGGGAGGCACCGGGGAGCTGTTTTTT.

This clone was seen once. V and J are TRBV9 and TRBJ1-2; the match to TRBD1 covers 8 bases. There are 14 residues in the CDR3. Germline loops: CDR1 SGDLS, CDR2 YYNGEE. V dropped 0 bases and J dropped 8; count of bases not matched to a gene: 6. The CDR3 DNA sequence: TGTGCCAGCAGCGTAGGGCAGGGGGCGCGAGGCTACACCTTC. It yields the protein CASSVGQGARGYTF.

CDR3 nucleotides: TGTGCCAGCAGCCAAGGTCGAGGACAGGTGAACACTGAAGCTTTCTTT. Translated, it gives CASSQGRGQVNTEAFF. J is TRBJ1-1 and V is TRBV4-2, with 7 nucleotides matching TRBD1. Trimming at V came to 1 base and at J to 0 bases, leaving 5 bases not matched to a gene. The CDR3 is made up of 16 amino acids. Germline CDR1 LGHNA, CDR2 YNFKEQ.

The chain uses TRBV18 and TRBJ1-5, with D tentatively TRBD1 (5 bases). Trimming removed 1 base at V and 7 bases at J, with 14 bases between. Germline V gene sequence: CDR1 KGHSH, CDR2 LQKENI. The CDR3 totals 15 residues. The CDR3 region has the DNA TGTGCCAGCTCACCACAAGCGCGGGGGGGGCAGCCCCAGCATTTT. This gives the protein CASSPQARGGQPQHF.

The CDR3 DNA is TGTGCCACCGACAGGGGGGACACCGGGGAGCTGTTTTTT. Protein sequence: CATDRGDTGELFF. The chain links TRBV19 to TRBJ2-2; TRBD1 agrees at 9 bases. CDR3 size: 13 residues. Germline V CDR1 and CDR2: LNHDA, SQIVND (reference sequence). J gave up 3 bases and V 10 bases, and 3 bases lay outside the gene matches.

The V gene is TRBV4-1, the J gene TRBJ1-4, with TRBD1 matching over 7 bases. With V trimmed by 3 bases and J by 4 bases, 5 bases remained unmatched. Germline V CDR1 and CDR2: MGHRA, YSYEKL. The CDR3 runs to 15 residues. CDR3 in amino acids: CASSHVDRVNEKLFF. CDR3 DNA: TGCGCCAGCAGCCATGTCGACAGGGTTAATGAAAAACTGTTTTTT.

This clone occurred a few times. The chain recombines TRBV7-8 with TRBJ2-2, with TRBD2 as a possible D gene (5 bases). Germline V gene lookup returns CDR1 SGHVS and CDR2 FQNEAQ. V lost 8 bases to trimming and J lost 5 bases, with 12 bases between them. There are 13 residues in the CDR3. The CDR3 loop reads CASPLRETGELFF. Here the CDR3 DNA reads TGTGCCAGCCCCCTGAGGGAAACCGGGGAGCTGTTTTTT.

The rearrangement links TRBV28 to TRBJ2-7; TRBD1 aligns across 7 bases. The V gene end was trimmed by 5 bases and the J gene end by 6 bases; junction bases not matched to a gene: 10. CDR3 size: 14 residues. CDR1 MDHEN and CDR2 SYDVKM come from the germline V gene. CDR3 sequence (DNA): TGTGCCAGCAGTACGGCAGGGGGAATTGGCGAGCAGTACGTC. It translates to CASSTAGGIGEQYV.

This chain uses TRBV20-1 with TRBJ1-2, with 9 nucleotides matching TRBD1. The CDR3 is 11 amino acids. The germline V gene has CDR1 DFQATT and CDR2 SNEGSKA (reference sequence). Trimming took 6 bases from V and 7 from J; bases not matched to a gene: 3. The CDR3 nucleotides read TGCAGTGCGGACAGGGGCCGTGGCTACACCTTC. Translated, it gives CSADRGRGYTF.